This T cell receptor beta chain was documented in a study of tumor-infiltrating lymphocytes in primary liver carcinoma. Study information: The patient population consisted of men and women between 30 and 69 years of age. Each of the growths was stage T1-T3 N0M0, extending about 4 to 11 cm across. Study-level findings and limits: Detection in all five tumor regions applied to only about 7-24% of top clones.

Unsorted bulk tissue, about 19-32 mg of it, served as the source for co-extraction of RNA and DNA. As for this clonotype: Its antigen is unknown. One end of the junction varies from germline; a read error may be responsible.

The germline gives CDR1 SGHDT, CDR2 YYEEEE. CDR3 length: 17 residues. With around 500 ng total RNA as template and a constant-region primer, TCR beta cDNA was made. Slightly modified ARM-PCR served as the procedure for the TCR beta libraries. These libraries came from three rounds of nested multiplex PCR. PCR rounds one and two used TRBV1-TRBV30 forward primers with a C-beta reverse primer for 10 cycles each. Each CDR3 protein gets one entry after TCRdb re-called the multiplex PCR reads with MiXCR. The sample gives 100,000 or so distinct CDR3 sequences, approximately 68% of which show up once; just over 9.5% is in the top ten.

This chain joins TRBV5-6 and TRBJ1-6; D not certain. This receptor was identified in an older woman with primary liver carcinoma and hepatitis B virus infection. The sequencing sample was made of liver tumor tissue from sampling region 5. Described subset: tumor region T5, tumor centre. CDR3 loop: CASTSGRGGRYNSSLHF. The CDR3 nucleotides read TGTGCCAGCACGTCGGGTCGAGGTGGCAGGTATAATTCATCCCTCCACTTT.